The rows below give T cell receptor beta chains drawn from one sample of a study of cytomegalovirus exposure and HLA in healthy donors. Method: immunoSEQ multiplex PCR; TCRdb's copy keeps in-frame clones and lacks some. Seen here are 85,000 to 130,000 clones, roughly 70% observed once, and the top ten hold 2.5% to 3%. Sequences were obtained from PBMCs. These receptors were collected from a male donor in good health and CMV-seropositive. Both conserved end residues are part of each CDR3. The D gene is left open where the match is weak. Rows give clone size only sometimes, using once, few, many, or a class for an expanded clone.

j_gene: TRBJ2-1
abundance: NA
len: 16
v_gene: TRBV7-6
d_gene: NA
CDR3nt: TGTGCCAGCAGCCCAGCGGCGGGGGCTTCCTACAATGAGCAGTTCTTC
CDR3aa: CASSPAAGASYNEQFF

j_gene: TRBJ2-2
abundance: NA
len: 14
v_gene: TRBV6-6
d_gene: TRBD2
CDR3nt: TGTGCCAGCAGCACACTAGCGGGGGCTGGGGAGCTGTTTTTT
CDR3aa: CASSTLAGAGELFF

j_gene: TRBJ2-3
abundance: few
len: 15
v_gene: TRBV6-4
d_gene: NA
CDR3nt: TGTGCCAGCAGTGAGGGGACAACTAGCACAGATACGCAGTATTTT
CDR3aa: CASSEGTTSTDTQYF

j_gene: TRBJ2-7
abundance: few
len: 16
v_gene: TRBV7-3
d_gene: TRBD2
CDR3nt: TGTGCCAGCAGCTCCCGGACTAGCGGATATTCCTACGAGCAGTACTTC
CDR3aa: CASSSRTSGYSYEQYF

j_gene: TRBJ1-1
abundance: NA
len: 13
v_gene: TRBV11-3
d_gene: NA
CDR3nt: TGTGCCAGCAGCTTAACCAGGGGCACTGAAGCTTTCTTT
CDR3aa: CASSLTRGTEAFF

j_gene: TRBJ2-2
abundance: NA
len: 18
v_gene: TRBV4-2
d_gene: NA
CDR3nt: TGTGCCAGCAGCCAGGCCCCTCCCAGGCGGGAAGACACCGGGGAGCTGTTTTTT
CDR3aa: CASSQAPPRREDTGELFF

j_gene: TRBJ2-5
abundance: NA
len: 14
v_gene: TRBV7-2
d_gene: TRBD1
CDR3nt: TGTGCCAATGAGGACAGGCATGATTGGGAGACCCAGTACTTC
CDR3aa: CANEDRHDWETQYF

j_gene: TRBJ2-7
abundance: NA
len: 17
v_gene: TRBV10-3
d_gene: NA
CDR3nt: TGTGCCATCAGTGACCAGGGGTCCCGAACCAGCTCCTACGAGCAGTACTTC
CDR3aa: CAISDQGSRTSSYEQYF

j_gene: TRBJ1-1
abundance: NA
len: 14
v_gene: TRBV5-4
d_gene: NA
CDR3nt: TGTGCCAGCAGCTTGGCCGGGGGGAACACTGAAGCTTTCTTT
CDR3aa: CASSLAGGNTEAFF

j_gene: TRBJ1-1
abundance: NA
len: 12
v_gene: TRBV6-5
d_gene: NA
CDR3nt: TGTGCCAGCAGTACATTGAACACTGAAGCTTTCTTT
CDR3aa: CASSTLNTEAFF

j_gene: TRBJ2-3
abundance: NA
len: 15
v_gene: TRBV4-3
d_gene: TRBD2
CDR3nt: TGCGCCAGCAGCCGAGTAGCGGGGGTTCAGGAGACGCAGTATTTT
CDR3aa: CASSRVAGVQETQYF

j_gene: TRBJ2-7
abundance: NA
len: 15
v_gene: TRBV5-5
d_gene: TRBD1
CDR3nt: TGTGCCAGCAGCTTCTTAGGAGCAGGGGGCGACGAGCAGTACTTC
CDR3aa: CASSFLGAGGDEQYF

j_gene: TRBJ1-6
abundance: NA
len: 15
v_gene: TRBV9
d_gene: NA
CDR3nt: TGTGCCAGCAGCGTTTCTCAGGGCGATAATTCACCCCTCCACTTT
CDR3aa: CASSVSQGDNSPLHF

j_gene: TRBJ2-7
abundance: NA
len: 16
v_gene: TRBV7-2
d_gene: TRBD2
CDR3nt: TGTGCCAGCAGCTTAGCGCAGGGACTAGCGGGAGGAGAGCAGTACTTC
CDR3aa: CASSLAQGLAGGEQYF

j_gene: TRBJ2-1
abundance: few
len: 15
v_gene: TRBV5-1
d_gene: TRBD1
CDR3nt: TGCGCCAGCAGCTTCCTGGGACAGGGGGCAGGGGAGCAGTTCTTC
CDR3aa: CASSFLGQGAGEQFF

j_gene: TRBJ2-3
abundance: NA
len: 17
v_gene: TRBV7-3
d_gene: TRBD2
CDR3nt: TGTGCCAGCAACCCATTCCCGGGGCGGGAGGGCCAGGATACGCAGTATTTT
CDR3aa: CASNPFPGREGQDTQYF

j_gene: TRBJ1-1
abundance: NA
len: 16
v_gene: TRBV19
d_gene: NA
CDR3nt: TGTGCCAGTATACCCCCCTCCGGCAGGCAGGGCACTGAAGCTTTCTTT
CDR3aa: CASIPPSGRQGTEAFF

j_gene: TRBJ2-1
abundance: NA
len: 15
v_gene: TRBV4-3
d_gene: TRBD2
CDR3nt: TGCGCCAGCAGCCAGACTAGCGGGGGCTCCAATGAGCAGTTCTTC
CDR3aa: CASSQTSGGSNEQFF

j_gene: TRBJ1-2
abundance: NA
len: 12
v_gene: TRBV5-6
d_gene: NA
CDR3nt: TGTGCCAGCAGCACTACGGAATATGGCTACACCTTC
CDR3aa: CASSTTEYGYTF

j_gene: TRBJ1-4
abundance: NA
len: 16
v_gene: TRBV7-9
d_gene: NA
CDR3nt: TGTGCCAGCAGCCGATTATTACAGGGCACTAATGAAAAACTGTTTTTT
CDR3aa: CASSRLLQGTNEKLFF

j_gene: TRBJ1-4
abundance: NA
len: 17
v_gene: TRBV4-3
d_gene: TRBD1
CDR3nt: TGCGCCAGCAGCCAGGGTGACACGGACAGGGTGAGGGAAAAACTGTTTTTT
CDR3aa: CASSQGDTDRVREKLFF

j_gene: TRBJ2-2
abundance: few
len: 13
v_gene: TRBV9
d_gene: NA
CDR3nt: TGTGCCAGCAGCGTAGCTGAGGGTTTGGAGCTGTTTTTT
CDR3aa: CASSVAEGLELFF

j_gene: TRBJ2-7
abundance: NA
len: 14
v_gene: TRBV5-1
d_gene: TRBD1
CDR3nt: TGCGCCAGCAGGGCAGGACAGGGGAGGCGCGAGCAGTACTTC
CDR3aa: CASRAGQGRREQYF

j_gene: TRBJ2-1
abundance: NA
len: 15
v_gene: TRBV5-1
d_gene: TRBD2
CDR3nt: TGCGCCAGCAGCTTGGGCGGGGGGGCATTGAATGAGCAGTTCTTC
CDR3aa: CASSLGGGALNEQFF

j_gene: TRBJ2-3
abundance: NA
len: 19
v_gene: TRBV5-1
d_gene: TRBD2
CDR3nt: TGCGCCAGCAGCTTGGTGGGTCTAGCGGGGGGGGCAAGCACAGATACGCAGTATTTT
CDR3aa: CASSLVGLAGGASTDTQYF

j_gene: TRBJ2-3
abundance: NA
len: 14
v_gene: TRBV27
d_gene: NA
CDR3nt: TGTGCCAGCAGTTTATCGCGGCACACAGATACGCAGTATTTT
CDR3aa: CASSLSRHTDTQYF

j_gene: TRBJ1-1
abundance: NA
len: 16
v_gene: TRBV7-8
d_gene: TRBD1
CDR3nt: TGTGCCAGCAGCTTAGCGACAGGGGAGAACCGAAATGAAGCTTTCTTT
CDR3aa: CASSLATGENRNEAFF

j_gene: TRBJ2-2
abundance: NA
len: 14
v_gene: TRBV14
d_gene: NA
CDR3nt: TGTGCCAGCAGCCGCCAGGGGAACACCGGGGAGCTGTTTTTT
CDR3aa: CASSRQGNTGELFF

j_gene: TRBJ1-2
abundance: NA
len: 17
v_gene: TRBV7-9
d_gene: NA
CDR3nt: TGTGCCAGCAGCCCGGGAGGCGCGGGGGCTAACCGGGAGGGCTACACCTTC
CDR3aa: CASSPGGAGANREGYTF

j_gene: TRBJ1-3
abundance: NA
len: 16
v_gene: TRBV13
d_gene: TRBD1
CDR3nt: TGTGCCAGCAGCACCCGCGACAGGGGCTCTGGAAACACCATATATTTT
CDR3aa: CASSTRDRGSGNTIYF

j_gene: TRBJ1-5
abundance: NA
len: 15
v_gene: TRBV7-9
d_gene: NA
CDR3nt: TGTGCCAGCAGCTTACAGGGGCTTGGGAATCAGCCCCAGCATTTT
CDR3aa: CASSLQGLGNQPQHF

j_gene: TRBJ2-3
abundance: NA
len: 17
v_gene: TRBV9
d_gene: TRBD2
CDR3nt: TGTGCCAGCAGCGTAGGTGGCCTAGCGGGCGCCGCTGATACGCAGTATTTT
CDR3aa: CASSVGGLAGAADTQYF

j_gene: TRBJ2-3
abundance: once
len: 14
v_gene: TRBV6-6
d_gene: TRBD2
CDR3nt: TGTGCCAGCATGGGACTAGCGGGAAGAAATACGCAGTATTTT
CDR3aa: CASMGLAGRNTQYF

j_gene: TRBJ1-6
abundance: once
len: 12
v_gene: TRBV6-6
d_gene: NA
CDR3nt: TGTGCCGCGGGCACTTATAATTCACCCCTCCACTTT
CDR3aa: CAAGTYNSPLHF

j_gene: TRBJ2-7
abundance: NA
len: 15
v_gene: TRBV4-2
d_gene: NA
CDR3nt: TGTGCCAGCAGCCAGTCAAGGTCAGGGTTCTACGAGCAGTACTTC
CDR3aa: CASSQSRSGFYEQYF

j_gene: TRBJ2-5
abundance: NA
len: 12
v_gene: TRBV7-6
d_gene: NA
CDR3nt: TGTGCCAGCAGCTTTGGGTTTCGGGCCCAGTACTTC
CDR3aa: CASSFGFRAQYF

j_gene: TRBJ2-1
abundance: NA
len: 13
v_gene: TRBV2
d_gene: NA
CDR3nt: TGTGCCAGCAGTGAAAACAGGCTCAATGAGCAGTTCTTC
CDR3aa: CASSENRLNEQFF